This T cell receptor beta chain was sequenced during a study of cytomegalovirus exposure and HLA in healthy donors. Broader study findings: Sequence variants that were highly shared formed a cluster that was likely a sequencing artifact.

As for this clone: Its antigen is unidentified.

CDR3 length: 13 residues. Germline CDR1 is SGHRS and CDR2 is YFSETQ. With 3 bases removed from V and 13 bases from J, the gap between germline ends came to 17 bases. The PCR was carried out with 60 Vbeta primers and 13 Jbeta primers. Measured with immunoSEQ multiplex PCR; TCRdb has only the in-frame clones, and not every one. This sample has under 150,000 clones, with 67% found just once. The chain combines TRBV5-1 with TRBJ2-1, with a weak D call TRBD2 (7 bases). Material: PBMCs. The sequence came from a man aged 18 to 30 in good health and CMV-seropositive. The CDR3 spells CASSSGERAGQFF. The CDR3 region has the DNA TGCGCCAGCAGCTCAGGGGAGCGAGCGGGACAGTTCTTC.